These 29 T cell receptor beta chains were all obtained from the same sample, sequenced in a study of blood T cell repertoires in COVID-19. TCRdb's copy holds only in-frame clones and misses some; the assay was immunoSEQ multiplex PCR. The sample has roughly 100,000 clones, about four fifths seen once. Sequencing was carried out using peripheral blood. These receptors were obtained from a man in his 60s with acute or convalescent COVID-19.

This chain links TRBV6-2 or TRBV6-3 with TRBJ2-3; the D is unclear. The germline V and J ends were trimmed by 6 bases and 4 bases, with 5 bases remaining between them. There are 11 residues in the CDR3. Germline V gene data show CDR1 as MNHEY and CDR2 as SVGEGT. CDR3 in amino acids: CASSGADTQYF. The CDR3 DNA is TGTGCCAGCAGCGGAGCAGATACGCAGTATTTT.

The chain employs TRBV9 and TRBJ2-1, with TRBD2 matching 8 bases. V was clipped by 5 bases and J by 2 bases; unmatched bases: 6. The CDR3 is made up of 15 amino acids. Germline CDR1 SGDLS, CDR2 YYNGEE. This chain's CDR3 is CASSMSGGAYNEQFF. Here the CDR3 DNA reads TGTGCCAGCAGTATGAGCGGGGGCGCCTACAATGAGCAGTTCTTC.

This clone was seen only a few times. The rearrangement uses TRBV11-3 and TRBJ2-2, with a possible D match to TRBD1 (6 bases). Germline V CDR1 and CDR2: SGHNT, YENEEA. This CDR3 has 15 amino acids. Between the trimmed V and J ends, which lost 2 bases and 4 bases, there was a span of 11 bases. The CDR3 DNA is TGTGCCAGCAGCTTACAGGGGCTAGGCACCGGGGAGCTGTTTTTT. Translated: CASSLQGLGTGELFF.

The CDR3 is CASSLAGTRGGQETQYF. The DNA for the CDR3 is TGCGCCAGCAGCTTGGCCGGAACTAGGGGAGGGCAAGAGACCCAGTACTTC. The rearrangement joins TRBV5-1 to TRBJ2-5, with 7 bases identical to TRBD2. The V and J ends lost 0 bases and 2 bases, in that order; junction bases with no gene match: 10. The CDR3 consists of 17 residues. The germline CDR1 and CDR2 sequences are SGHRS and YFSETQ.

The gene calls are TRBV28 and TRBJ1-1; D call uncertain. The germline V gene has CDR1 MDHEN and CDR2 SYDVKM. V lost 10 bases, J lost 0 bases, and 15 bases lay in between. The length of the CDR3 is 14 residues. Written as DNA, the CDR3 is TGTGCCACCGCCAACTTGAGGGTGAACACTGAAGCTTTCTTT. It translates to CATANLRVNTEAFF.

CDR3 sequence reads: CAISEPGGAGNTIYF. The CDR3 DNA reads as TGTGCCATCAGTGAGCCGGGGGGGGCTGGAAACACCATATATTTT. The chain is built from TRBV10-3 and TRBJ1-3; possibly TRBD1 for D (5 bases). The ends were cut back, 2 bases at V and 2 bases at J, with 10 bases in the middle. From germline, CDR1 is ENHRY and CDR2 SYGVKD. The CDR3 has 15 residues.

V is TRBV27 and J is TRBJ2-3; possibly TRBD2 for D (6 bases). Trimming removed 6 bases from V and 3 bases from J, with 22 bases in between. The CDR3 is made up of 17 amino acids. The germline V gene encodes CDR1 MNHEY and CDR2 SMNVEV (reference sequence). The CDR3 protein is CASSPGGGASRTDTQYF. CDR3 in DNA: TGTGCCAGCAGCCCAGGTGGCGGGGCTAGCCGTACAGATACGCAGTATTTT.

The chain uses TRBV7-8 and TRBJ2-3, with 8 nucleotides matching TRBD2. In germline, CDR1 is SGHVS, CDR2 FQNEAQ. This CDR3 comprises 15 residues. Trimming cost V 4 bases and J 5 bases; bases outside gene matches: 8. The CDR3 bases are TGTGCCAGCAGCTCCCAGCGGGAGCGCAGAGATACGCAGTATTTT. This codes for CASSSQRERRDTQYF.

V is TRBV29-1 and J is TRBJ1-1; D may be TRBD1 (5 bases). V gave up 6 bases and J gave up 6 bases, with 14 bases separating them. This CDR3 region has 12 residues. Germline V gene sequence: CDR1 SQVTM, CDR2 ANQGSEA. CDR3 DNA sequence: TGCAGCGTCACAGGTGACCCCCCTGAAGCTTTCTTT. The encoded protein is CSVTGDPPEAFF.

V usage is TRBV27 and J usage is TRBJ1-5, with 8 bases aligning to TRBD1. V gave up 6 bases and J gave up 9 bases; unmatched junction bases: 10. CDR1 is MNHEY, CDR2 SMNVEV, per germline (reference sequence). The CDR3 totals 14 residues. The CDR3 loop reads CASRVGQDGSPQHF. The CDR3 DNA reads as TGTGCCAGCAGGGTGGGACAGGACGGATCGCCCCAGCATTTT.

The chain combines TRBV4-1 with TRBJ1-4; the match to TRBD1 covers 9 bases. The CDR3 is 15 residues long. Germline trimming cut 2 bases from V and 4 bases from J; bases unmatched to any gene: 2. The germline V gene has CDR1 MGHRA and CDR2 YSYEKL. The CDR3 reads CASSQPGQGNEKLFF. The CDR3 DNA is TGCGCCAGCAGCCAACCGGGACAGGGTAATGAAAAACTGTTTTTT.

V and J are TRBV19 and TRBJ2-3; 7 bases align to TRBD2. The V and J ends lost 5 bases and 3 bases, in that order; junction bases with no gene match: 8. Germline CDR1 reads LNHDA; CDR2 reads SQIVND (reference sequence). The length of the CDR3 is 15 residues. Here the CDR3 reads CASSALRGETDTQYF. In nucleotides, the CDR3 is TGTGCCAGTAGTGCCCTACGGGGGGAAACAGATACGCAGTATTTT. Full variable domain (remainder filled in from reference TRBV19 and TRBJ2-3): DGGITQSPKYLFRKEGQNVTLSCEQNLNHDAMYWYRQDPGQGLRLIYYSQIVNDFQKGDIAEGYSVSREKKESFPLTVTSAQKNPTAFYLCASSALRGETDTQYFGPGTRLTVL.

The chain links TRBV28 to TRBJ1-2; 7 bases are shared with TRBD1. Per germline, CDR1 MDHEN and CDR2 SYDVKM. V was clipped by 3 bases and J by 6 bases; unmatched bases: 7. The CDR3 runs to 14 residues. CDR3 region: CASSLTRQGDGYTF. The CDR3 DNA reads TGTGCCAGCAGTTTGACCAGACAGGGTGATGGCTACACCTTC.

The chain has TRBV19 and TRBJ1-2; TRBD1 aligns across 11 bases. The V segment lost 7 bases and the J segment 7 bases; nucleotides outside the gene matches: 11. The CDR3 extends over 15 amino acids. Per germline, CDR1 LNHDA and CDR2 SQIVND (reference sequence). The CDR3 is CASKGQGAKVGGYTF. The CDR3 DNA is TGTGCCAGTAAAGGACAGGGGGCTAAAGTGGGTGGCTACACCTTC.

The chain employs TRBV5-4 and TRBJ2-1; possibly TRBD1 for D (5 bases). Germline V CDR1 and CDR2: SGHNT, YYREEE (reference sequence). The CDR3 has 16 amino acids. V shed 0 bases and J shed 7 bases, with 17 bases lying between them. Here the CDR3 DNA reads TGTGCCAGCAGCTTGGCCTGGCAGGGTGGGGTAAATGAGCAGTTCTTC. Translating gives CASSLAWQGGVNEQFF.

The V and J genes are TRBV5-1 and TRBJ2-6; 8 nucleotides match TRBD2. Trimming removed 4 bases from V and 2 bases from J; junction bases left unmatched: 14. CDR1 and CDR2 from the germline V gene are SGHRS and YFSETQ. CDR3 size: 19 residues. CDR3 DNA: TGCGCCAGCAGCACCGGACGGGGGGGTAGGCTGGCTGGGGCCAACGTCCTGACTTTC. Residues: CASSTGRGGRLAGANVLTF.

This sequence joins TRBV15 and TRBJ2-7; a possible D gene is TRBD1 (6 bases). V was pared by 0 bases and J by 2 bases, with 8 bases between. This CDR3 is built from 14 residues. Germline V CDR1 and CDR2: LNHNV, YYDKDF (reference sequence). CDR3 sequence: CATSRDRGPYEQYV. The CDR3 DNA sequence: TGTGCCACCAGCAGAGACAGGGGTCCCTACGAGCAGTACGTC.

The chain combines TRBV7-9 with TRBJ1-5, with 7 positions matching TRBD1. V gave up 6 bases and J gave up 3 bases; unmatched junction bases: 8. CDR3 length equals 15 residues. Germline V gene sequence: CDR1 SEHNR, CDR2 FQNEAQ (reference sequence). CDR3 in DNA: TGTGCCAGCAGTTCCACAGGGGAGGTCAATCAGCCCCAGCATTTT. Its protein is CASSSTGEVNQPQHF. Full variable domain (remainder filled in from reference TRBV7-9 and TRBJ1-5): DTGVSQNPRHKITKRGQNVTFRCDPISEHNRLYWYRQTLGQGPEFLTYFQNEAQLEKSRLLSDRFSAERPKGSFSTLEIQRTEQGDSAMYLCASSSTGEVNQPQHFGDGTRLSIL.

The chain employs TRBV24-1 and TRBJ2-3; the D gene is possibly TRBD2 (5 bases). The CDR3 is 13 residues long. CDR1 and CDR2 from the germline V gene are KGHDR and SFDVKD. V was clipped by 6 bases and J by 1 base, with 7 bases between them. CDR3 in DNA: TGTGCCACCAGTAGGGAGCGCACAGATACGCAGTATTTT. Amino acids: CATSRERTDTQYF.

This chain links TRBV5-1 with TRBJ1-2; D is uncertain. Trimming shortened V by 0 bases and J by 2 bases, and 5 bases separated the two germline ends. The CDR3 extends over 13 amino acids. Germline CDR1 is SGHRS and CDR2 is YFSETQ. CDR3 sequence (DNA): TGCGCCAGCAGCTTGGGGGAGAACTATGGCTACACCTTC. It is translated as CASSLGENYGYTF. The whole variable domain, remainder taken from reference TRBV5-1 and TRBJ1-2, is KAGVTQTPRYLIKTRGQQVTLSCSPISGHRSVSWYQQTPGQGLQFLFEYFSETQRNKGNFPGRFSGRQFSNSRSEMNVSTLELGDSALYLCASSLGENYGYTFGSGTRLTVV.

CDR3 region: CASNPGNYGYTF. In nucleotides, the CDR3 is TGTGCCAGTAACCCAGGGAACTATGGCTACACCTTC. This chain links TRBV19 with TRBJ1-2; D may be TRBD1 (5 bases). V was cut by 7 bases and J by 2 bases, with 8 bases left in between. The CDR3 extends over 12 amino acids. Germline assignment: CDR1 LNHDA and CDR2 SQIVND (reference sequence).

CDR3 DNA: TGTGCCAGCAGGCCGACAGGATCCTACGAGCAGTACTTC. Encoded protein: CASRPTGSYEQYF. The chain recombines TRBV28 with TRBJ2-7; a possible D gene is TRBD1 (6 bases). CDR1 is MDHEN and CDR2 is SYDVKM in the germline V gene. The CDR3 loop spans 13 amino acids. V lost 6 bases to trimming and J lost 1 base, with 10 bases between them.

This chain connects TRBV28 to TRBJ1-4; tentative D call: TRBD1 (5 bases). Germline loops: CDR1 MDHEN, CDR2 SYDVKM. V was shortened by 3 bases and J by 10 bases, with 18 bases between the two germline ends. The CDR3 is 15 residues long. Here the CDR3 reads CASSFQDNYGGKLFF. The CDR3 bases are TGTGCCAGCAGTTTCCAAGACAACTACGGGGGAAAACTGTTTTTT.

In this sample, this clone turned up once. At one boundary the junction diverges from the germline segment, which might be a read error. The rearrangement uses TRBV12-5 and TRBJ2-5; 7 positions match TRBD1. The length of the CDR3 is 12 residues. Germline lookup yields CDR1 LGHNT and CDR2 FRNRAP. CDR3 sequence: CASGRQGSTYHF. In DNA, the CDR3 is TGTGCTAGTGGTCGACAGGGTAGTACCTACCACTTC.

The chain carries TRBV5-1 and TRBJ2-5, with 10 bases that match TRBD2. The length of the CDR3 is 15 residues. Germline CDR1 is SGHRS and CDR2 is YFSETQ. The junction had 8 bases not matched to a gene; V was cut back by 4 bases and J by 5 bases. DNA for the CDR3: TGCGCCAGCAGCCTCATTTTAGCGGGAGGCGAGACCCAGTACTTC. Protein product: CASSLILAGGETQYF.

This clone was counted a single time. The sample has other DNA sequences that encode this CDR3 too. This CDR3 reads CATQGSGNTIYF. Here the CDR3 DNA reads TGTGCCACCCAGGGCTCTGGAAACACCATATATTTT. The gene calls are TRBV24-1 and TRBJ1-3; D is perhaps TRBD1 (5 bases). The CDR3 has 12 amino acids. Per the germline V gene, CDR1 is KGHDR and CDR2 is SFDVKD. The V end lost 9 bases, the J end lost 0 bases, and 5 bases lay between the germline ends.

This chain connects TRBV5-6 to TRBJ2-7; D may be TRBD2 (5 bases). The ends were cut back, 0 bases at V and 3 bases at J, with 7 bases in the middle. The CDR3 extends over 13 amino acids. Germline values: CDR1 SGHDT, CDR2 YYEEEE. Here the CDR3 reads CASSLGEGYEQYV. As DNA, the CDR3 is TGTGCCAGCAGCTTGGGTGAGGGCTACGAGCAGTACGTC.

This sequence joins TRBV24-1 and TRBJ2-1; TRBD2 agrees at 10 bases. Germline V gene lookup returns CDR1 KGHDR and CDR2 SFDVKD. The CDR3 is 15 amino acids. V shed 4 bases and J 3 bases; nucleotides not matched to a gene: 2. The DNA of the CDR3 is TGTGCCACCAGTGAAAGCGGGAGGGACTACAATGAGCAGTTCTTC. Translating gives CATSESGRDYNEQFF.

The chain couples TRBV18 to TRBJ1-2; TRBD1 matches at 8 bases. J lost 8 bases, V lost 6 bases, and 17 bases had no gene match. Germline assignment: CDR1 KGHSH and CDR2 LQKENI. The CDR3 spans 16 residues. As DNA, the CDR3 is TGTGCCAGCTCCCTGGGACAGGAAGACAATTCAGGGGGCTACACCTTC. Translation: CASSLGQEDNSGGYTF.